This entry describes one T cell receptor (beta chain). Its antigen remains unidentified. No much larger clonotype is one base removed from it; base qualities were not supplied. The source of the sample is a study of long-term antiretroviral therapy in people with HIV (dated by TCRdb to 2022 to 2024). About the investigation overall: The earliest samples were collected about a decade before the 2015 WHO recommendation for immediate ART, when ART was typically delayed until CD4 counts fell. This retrospective serial study examined whether starting ART and sustained HIV suppression were associated with changes in the composition and diversity of the TRB repertoire in peripheral blood. A total of around 200 cryopreserved PBMC samples were contributed to the cohort by 30 adults with confirmed HIV infection, with samples collected serially over a mean of 6 years (range 1-12). Of the approximately 32 participants with HIV, about a dozen were female. No cross-contamination during QIAcube processing turned up in test extractions that ran a monoclonal T-cell line alongside 25 to 35 polyclonal samples. The study at large found these results: At every time point, the repertoire was dominated by expanded TRB clones first identified before ART initiation, although this dominance fluctuated and, in many PLHIV, declined after ART. Inferences about post-ART repertoire changes are limited because no data were available on ART adherence, viral resistance or therapy changes. Because PBMC availability was limited, only the TCR beta chain was sequenced, with no alpha chain pairing. The samples were dated from about 2004 to 2018, and the ART regimens that were used may be less effective than current ART regimens. Because pre-ART samples had limited cell numbers, unsorted PBMC were profiled rather than sorted CD4+ and CD8+ T cells. HIV repertoires had narrower CDR3 length ranges than controls, and the network structure suggested an antigen-experienced repertoire that shifted only slightly toward naive after ART. Starting ART was linked to a significant rise in TRB diversity, yet even with long-term ART the diversity remained significantly lower than in transplant donor controls.

From the cysteine through the phenylalanine, the CDR3 covers 14 amino acids. Of the read, only the CDR3 DNA is kept; its 42 bases are in frame from base 1. At the junction V is shortened by 0 bases and J by 5 bases, with 11 bases in between. The CDR1 and CDR2 encoded by the germline V gene (reference sequence) are LNHDA and SQIVND. Sequencing of the TRB variable region was done with the immunoSEQ hsTCRB v3.0 assay at survey level resolution. TRB sequencing targeted a depth of about 35,000-55,000 T-cell genomes per sample. An Illumina MiSeq with a v3 150-cycle kit was used to sequence the pooled TRB libraries. In the authors' own workflow: Repertoire analysis was performed in R inside a reproducible Nextflow workflow that covered QC, data transformation and analysis. LymphoSeq2, an R package for exploring AIRR-Seq data, was used to implement the custom analyses. After excluding a handful of samples that yielded fewer than 5000 total TRB sequences, 188 HIV repertoires remained for analysis. Among the roughly 180 retained HIV repertoires, some 60 were collected before ART initiation and around 130 after ART initiation. Each repertoire was downsampled to 5000 TRB nucleotide sequences, and summary statistics were averaged across 100 downsampling iterations. TRB sequences were retained for analysis only if CDR3 regions of at least seven amino acids were present. Two measures captured diversity: a Shannon entropy-derived clonality score and the Gini coefficient. In the repertoire networks, any two of the top 5000 CDR3 amino acid sequences were linked whenever the two sequences differed by an edit distance of one. Antigen specificity groups and MHC restriction were predicted for TRB CDR3 amino acid sequences with GLIPH2. To flag known associations with CMV, EBV, HIV or tissue antigens, CDR3 amino acid sequences were compared against VDJdb and McPAS-TCR. Pre-ART, post-ART and control groups were compared with Wilcoxon signed-rank tests and Holm-Bonferroni correction. This is the immuneACCESS table as TCRdb keeps it, with only in-frame sequences that have V and J called. A part of the clones is gone; compared with another copy, unresolved V genes explain less than half, and the rest is unexplained. From that table come the V and J calls and clone size; the DNA was used to work out D and trimming. Within this sample are fewer than 30,000 clones, with roughly 88% of them counted one time only. The ten largest make up roughly 9.8% of the sample.

Participants were included only if at least one PBMC sample before ART initiation and at least two post-ART samples were available. Treatment was received in the United States of America by all participants with HIV. Before DNA extraction, cryopreserved samples of roughly 1-10 million PBMC were thawed and washed. At the time of the earliest PBMC sample for each participant with HIV, ages ranged from roughly 23 to 60 years. PBMC samples were contributed by each participant from 1-4 timepoints before ART initiation and 2-8 timepoints after ART initiation, with a median of 7 samples. For every participant, serial HIV viral load, CD4+ T-cell count, ART history and demographic data were obtained. Genomic DNA was extracted from unsorted PBMC with a Qiagen kit on a QIAcube, processed in batches of 12 samples.

The chain is encoded by TRBV19 joined to TRBJ2-7; the D segment cannot be called with confidence. The receptor comes from a man under 40 with HIV. This specimen was unsorted PBMCs, taken 2.7 to 2.9 years after starting antiretroviral therapy. Here the CDR3 is given as CASSIDQWSDEQYF. The DNA sequence follows: TGTGCCAGTAGTATAGATCAATGGAGCGACGAGCAGTACTTC. This CDR3, with the reference TRBV19 and TRBJ2-7 proteins standing in past its ends, gives the full variable domain DGGITQSPKYLFRKEGQNVTLSCEQNLNHDAMYWYRQDPGQGLRLIYYSQIVNDFQKGDIAEGYSVSREKKESFPLTVTSAQKNPTAFYLCASSIDQWSDEQYFGPGTRLTVT.